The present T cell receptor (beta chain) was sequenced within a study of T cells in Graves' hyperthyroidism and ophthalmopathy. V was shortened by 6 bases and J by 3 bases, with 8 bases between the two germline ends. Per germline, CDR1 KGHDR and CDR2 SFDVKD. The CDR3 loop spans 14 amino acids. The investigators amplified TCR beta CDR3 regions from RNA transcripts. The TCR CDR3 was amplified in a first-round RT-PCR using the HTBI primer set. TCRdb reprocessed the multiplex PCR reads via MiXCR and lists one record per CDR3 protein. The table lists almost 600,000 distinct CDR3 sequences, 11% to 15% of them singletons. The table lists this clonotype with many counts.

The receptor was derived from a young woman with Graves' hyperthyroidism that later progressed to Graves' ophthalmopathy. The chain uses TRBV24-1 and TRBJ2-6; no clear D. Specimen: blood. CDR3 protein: CATSNNGGANVLTF. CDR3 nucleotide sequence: TGTGCCACCAGTAATAACGGTGGGGCCAACGTCCTGACTTTC.